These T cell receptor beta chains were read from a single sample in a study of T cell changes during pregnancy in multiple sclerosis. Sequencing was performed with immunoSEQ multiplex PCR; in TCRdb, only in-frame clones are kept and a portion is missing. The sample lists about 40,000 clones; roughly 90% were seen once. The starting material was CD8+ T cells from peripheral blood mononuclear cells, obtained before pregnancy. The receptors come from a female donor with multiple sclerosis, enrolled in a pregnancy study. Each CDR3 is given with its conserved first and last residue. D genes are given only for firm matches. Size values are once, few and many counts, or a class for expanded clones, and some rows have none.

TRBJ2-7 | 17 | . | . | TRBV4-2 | TGTGCCAGCAGCCAAGATTTTTCAGCTGGGAGTTCCCTCGAGCAGTACTTC | CASSQDFSAGSSLEQYF
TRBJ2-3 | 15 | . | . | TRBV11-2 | TGTGCCAGCAGCCCCCGGGGGGCAAGCACAGATACGCAGTATTTT | CASSPRGASTDTQYF
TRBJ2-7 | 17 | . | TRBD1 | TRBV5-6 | TGTGCCAGCAGCTCCTCCGAAGGGGGACAGGGGGCTTACGAGCAGTACTTC | CASSSSEGGQGAYEQYF
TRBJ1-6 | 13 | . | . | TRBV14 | TGTGCCAGCAGCCACAGGGATAATTCACCCCTCCACTTT | CASSHRDNSPLHF
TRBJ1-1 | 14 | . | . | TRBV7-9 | TGTGCCAGCAGCTCCCCGTACTTGAACACTGAAGCTTTCTTT | CASSSPYLNTEAFF
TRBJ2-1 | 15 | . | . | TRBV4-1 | TGCGCCAGCAGCCAAGAAGATAGGACAGTTTCTGAGCAGTTCTTC | CASSQEDRTVSEQFF
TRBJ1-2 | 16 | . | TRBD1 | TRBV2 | TGTGCCAGCAGTGAAGCCGGGACAGGCGCATCCTATGGCTACACCTTC | CASSEAGTGASYGYTF
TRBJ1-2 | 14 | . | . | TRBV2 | TGTGCCAGCAATAGGGCGTTGGGGGCGTATGGCTACACCTTC | CASNRALGAYGYTF
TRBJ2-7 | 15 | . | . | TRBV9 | TGTGCCAGCAGCGTAGGTTTGGGGCCTACCTACGAGCAGTACTTC | CASSVGLGPTYEQYF
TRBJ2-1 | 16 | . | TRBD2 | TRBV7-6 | TGTGCCAGCAGCTTAGATGGGGGACTAGTTTACAATGAGCAGTTCTTC | CASSLDGGLVYNEQFF
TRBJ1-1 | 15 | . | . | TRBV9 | TGTGCCAGCAGCGTAGATAAGGGAGAATACACTGAAGCTTTCTTT | CASSVDKGEYTEAFF
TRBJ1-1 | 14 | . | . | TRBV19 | TGTGCCAGTAGTACGGGGGGGGTGAACACTGAAGCTTTCTTT | CASSTGGVNTEAFF
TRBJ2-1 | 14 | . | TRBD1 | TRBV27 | TGTGCCAGTAGCATTCGGGACAGCTTCAATGAGCAGTTCTTC | CASSIRDSFNEQFF
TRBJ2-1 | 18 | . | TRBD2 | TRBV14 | TGTGCCAGCAGCCAAGTCTTGGGACTAGGGCCCTCCTACAATGAGCAGTTCTTC | CASSQVLGLGPSYNEQFF
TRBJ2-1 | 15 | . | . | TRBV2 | TGTGCCAGCAGTGAAGACCAAACTAGTGGCAATGAGCAGTTCTTC | CASSEDQTSGNEQFF
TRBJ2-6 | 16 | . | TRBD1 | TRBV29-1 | TGCAGCGCCCTGGGACAGGGGATAACTGGGGCCAACGTCCTGACTTTC | CSALGQGITGANVLTF
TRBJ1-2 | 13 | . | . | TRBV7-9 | TGTGCCAGCAGCTTAAATTTGGAGGATGGCTACACCTTC | CASSLNLEDGYTF
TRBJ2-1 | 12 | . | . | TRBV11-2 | TGTGCCAGCAGCTCCTGGCGGGATGAGCAGTTCTTC | CASSSWRDEQFF
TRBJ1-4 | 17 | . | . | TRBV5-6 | TGTGCCAGCAGCTTGGATAAAGTGGAGGAAACTAATGAAAAACTGTTTTTT | CASSLDKVEETNEKLFF
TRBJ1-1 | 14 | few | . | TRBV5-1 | TGCGCCAGCAGCAAGACGGGGGTACAGACTGAAGCTTTCTTT | CASSKTGVQTEAFF
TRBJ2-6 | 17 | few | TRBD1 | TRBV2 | TGTGCCAGCAGTGAAACGGCAGGGGGCTCTGGGGCCAACGTCCTGACTTTC | CASSETAGGSGANVLTF
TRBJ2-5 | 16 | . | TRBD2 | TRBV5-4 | TGTGCCAGCCGTCCGGGGCCTAGCGGGCTACAGGAGACCCAGTACTTC | CASRPGPSGLQETQYF
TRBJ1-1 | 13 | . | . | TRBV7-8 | TGTGCCAGCAGCTTAGGGCGGGGAGATGAAGCTTTCTTT | CASSLGRGDEAFF
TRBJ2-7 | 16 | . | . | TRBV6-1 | TGTGCCAGCAGTGAAGCGGGGTGGCAGGGGCCCTACGAGCAGTACTTC | CASSEAGWQGPYEQYF
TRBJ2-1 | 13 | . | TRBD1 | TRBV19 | TGTGCCAGTAGCGACAGGGTACACAATGAGCAGTTCTTC | CASSDRVHNEQFF
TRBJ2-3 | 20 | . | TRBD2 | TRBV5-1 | TGCGCCAGCAGCTTGGACGTTAGCGGGAGCCCCCTGGATGGCACAGATACGCAGTATTTT | CASSLDVSGSPLDGTDTQYF
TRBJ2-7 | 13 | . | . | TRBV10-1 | TGCGCCAGCAGTGAGTGGCCCACATACGAGCAGTACTTC | CASSEWPTYEQYF
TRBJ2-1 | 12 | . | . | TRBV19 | TGTGCCAGTAAGGAGGGTCGACATGAGCAGTTCTTC | CASKEGRHEQFF
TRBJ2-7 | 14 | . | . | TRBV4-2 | TGTGCCAGCAGCCAAAGTCAGGGGACCTACGAGCAGTACTTC | CASSQSQGTYEQYF
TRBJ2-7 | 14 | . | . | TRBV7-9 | TGTGCCAGCAGCTTAATTAGTAGTTCCTACGAGCAGTACTTC | CASSLISSSYEQYF
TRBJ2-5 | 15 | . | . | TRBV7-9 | TGTGCCAGCACCCCGGGGCTACTAGCTGAGGAGACCCAGTACTTC | CASTPGLLAEETQYF
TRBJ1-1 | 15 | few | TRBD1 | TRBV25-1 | TGTGCCAGCAGTGACCCCAGCAGGGGGGACACTGAAGCTTTCTTT | CASSDPSRGDTEAFF
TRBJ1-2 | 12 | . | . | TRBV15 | TGTGCCACCAGCAGGGGGCCGGATGGCTACACCTTC | CATSRGPDGYTF
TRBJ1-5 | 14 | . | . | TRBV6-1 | TGTGCCAGCAGGACAGGTTTGGGCAATCAGCCCCAGCATTTT | CASRTGLGNQPQHF
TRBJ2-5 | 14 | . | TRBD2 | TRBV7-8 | TGTGCCACCGAAGCATCTAGCGGGAAAGAGACCCAGTACTTC | CATEASSGKETQYF
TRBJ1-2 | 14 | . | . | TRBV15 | TGTGCCACCAGCATCACCGGGACACTCTATGGCTACACCTTC | CATSITGTLYGYTF
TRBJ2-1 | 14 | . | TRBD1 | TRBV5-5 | TGTGCCAGCAGCGCAACGACAGGGGGGAATGAGCAGTTCTTC | CASSATTGGNEQFF
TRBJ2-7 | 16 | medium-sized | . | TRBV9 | TGTGCCAGCAGCGACGGGATTGGCGGAGAAACCTACGAGCAGTACTTC | CASSDGIGGETYEQYF
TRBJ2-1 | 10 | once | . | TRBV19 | TGTGCCAGTATCGGGAATGAGCAGTTCTTC | CASIGNEQFF
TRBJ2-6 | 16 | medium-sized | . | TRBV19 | TGTGCCAGTAGTATAGCCGAGGGATCTGGGGCCAACGTCCTGACTTTC | CASSIAEGSGANVLTF
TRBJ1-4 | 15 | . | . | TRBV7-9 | TGTGCCAGCAGCTTATCCCCGATGAGGAGCGAAAAACTGTTTTTT | CASSLSPMRSEKLFF
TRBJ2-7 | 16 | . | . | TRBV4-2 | TGTGCCAGCAGCCAAGTTCCTAGCGAACCCTCCTACGAGCAGTACTTC | CASSQVPSEPSYEQYF
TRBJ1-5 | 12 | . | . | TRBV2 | TGTGCCAGCAGGTTCTACGGGCAGCCCCAGCATTTT | CASRFYGQPQHF
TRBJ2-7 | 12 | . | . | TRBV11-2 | TGTGCCAGCAGCTCTACAGGCTACGAGCAGTACTTC | CASSSTGYEQYF
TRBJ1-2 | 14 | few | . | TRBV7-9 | TGTGCCAGCAGCCTCGCTGAACTTAACTATGGCTACACCTTC | CASSLAELNYGYTF
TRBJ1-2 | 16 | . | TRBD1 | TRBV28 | TGTGCCAGCAGTTTACCCTCAGGGGGCGGTGTTCGGGGCTACACCTTC | CASSLPSGGGVRGYTF
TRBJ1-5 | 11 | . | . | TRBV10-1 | TGCGCCAGCCGCTCGGGTCAGCCCCAGCATTTT | CASRSGQPQHF